Listed below are T cell receptor beta chains from one sample, sequenced in a study of cytomegalovirus exposure and HLA in healthy donors. The method was immunoSEQ multiplex PCR; TCRdb's version includes in-frame clones alone and lacks a portion of them. The sample lists about 120,000 clones; just over 65% were seen once. Sequencing input: PBMCs. Every receptor here comes from a man aged 18 to 29 in good health and CMV-seronegative. CDR3s include the opening cysteine and the closing phenylalanine or tryptophan. A D gene is named only where the DNA matches it firmly. Expanded clones are given a class, and other clones once, few, many or no size at all.

>NA|TRBJ2-7|TRBD2|TRBV4-2
CASSGGLAGAYEQYF
TGTGCCAGCAGCGGGGGACTAGCGGGAGCCTACGAGCAGTACTTC
>NA|TRBJ1-1|TRBD1|TRBV6-1
CASNYRDRETFF
TGTGCCAGCAACTACCGGGACAGAGAAACTTTCTTT
>NA|TRBJ2-2|TRBD2|TRBV9
CASTGGPRTGELFF
TGTGCCAGTACGGGGGGGCCGAGAACCGGGGAGCTGTTTTTT
>NA|TRBJ1-5|NA|TRBV18
CASSQGYDQPQHF
TGTGCCAGCTCGCAGGGGTACGATCAGCCCCAGCATTTT
>few|TRBJ2-7|TRBD1|TRBV5-6
CASSLGGVGWDRVREQYF
TGTGCCAGCAGCTTGGGAGGGGTCGGTTGGGACAGGGTGAGAGAGCAGTACTTC
>NA|TRBJ2-3|NA|TRBV6-6
CASSYYGASTDTQYF
TGTGCCAGCAGTTACTATGGAGCTAGCACAGATACGCAGTATTTT
>NA|TRBJ2-1|NA|TRBV30
CAWTPSPSRWSNEQFF
TGTGCCTGGACCCCCTCCCCTAGTCGGTGGAGCAATGAGCAGTTCTTC
>NA|TRBJ1-5|NA|TRBV6-4
CASSIGGDQPQHF
TGTGCCAGCAGTATTGGGGGGGATCAGCCCCAGCATTTT
>NA|TRBJ2-2|TRBD2|TRBV4-1
CASSQGRGGSTGELFF
TGCGCCAGCAGCCAAGGACGGGGGGGAAGCACCGGGGAGCTGTTTTTT
>NA|TRBJ1-4|NA|TRBV19
CASSTPTGGFGEKLFF
TGTGCCAGTAGTACCCCCACGGGGGGGTTCGGTGAAAAACTGTTTTTT
>NA|TRBJ2-3|TRBD2|TRBV25-1
CASSPTSGGVYTDTQYF
TGTGCCAGCAGCCCAACTAGCGGGGGGGTCTACACAGATACGCAGTATTTT
>NA|TRBJ1-1|NA|TRBV10-1
CASSEGQPPNTEAFF
TGCGCCAGCAGTGAAGGACAGCCACCGAACACTGAAGCTTTCTTT
>NA|TRBJ2-1|TRBD2|TRBV9
CASSASGRSGEQFF
TGTGCCAGCAGCGCTAGCGGGAGAAGCGGTGAGCAGTTCTTC
>NA|TRBJ2-1|NA|TRBV30
CAWSSGLSSYNEQFF
TGTGCCTGGAGTAGCGGACTCAGCTCCTACAATGAGCAGTTCTTC
>NA|TRBJ2-7|TRBD1|TRBV5-1
CASSFGQGIYEQYF
TGCGCCAGCAGCTTCGGACAGGGAATATACGAGCAGTACTTC
>NA|TRBJ1-6|TRBD1|TRBV2
CASSVKIPGQVDSPLHF
TGTGCCAGCAGCGTTAAAATACCGGGACAGGTTGATTCACCCCTCCACTTT
>NA|TRBJ1-4|TRBD1|TRBV6-5
CASRLTGGGEKLFF
TGTGCCAGCAGACTGACAGGGGGTGGTGAAAAACTGTTTTTT
>few|TRBJ2-3|NA|TRBV10-3
CAISDGGSTDTQYF
TGTGCCATCAGTGACGGGGGTAGCACAGATACGCAGTATTTT
>NA|TRBJ2-7|TRBD2|TRBV9
CASSVASGSYEQYF
TGTGCCAGCAGCGTAGCTAGCGGCTCCTACGAGCAGTACTTC
>NA|TRBJ2-7|TRBD2|TRBV6-6
CASSTGLAPYEQYF
TGTGCCAGCAGTACGGGACTAGCCCCCTACGAGCAGTACTTC
>NA|TRBJ2-7|NA|TRBV5-1
CASSSGAVSEQYF
TGCGCCAGCAGCTCAGGGGCAGTCAGTGAGCAGTACTTC
>few|TRBJ2-1|TRBD1|TRBV13
CASSSGQGVYNEQFF
TGTGCCAGCAGCTCAGGACAGGGAGTTTACAATGAGCAGTTCTTC
>NA|TRBJ2-1|TRBD1|TRBV5-8
CASSLILGDSWLFF
TGTGCCAGCAGCTTAATCTTGGGGGACAGTTGGTTGTTCTTC
>NA|TRBJ2-7|NA|TRBV7-8
CASSLGTRLYEQYF
TGTGCCAGCAGCTTAGGTACCAGGCTCTACGAGCAGTACTTC
>few|TRBJ1-2|NA|TRBV28
CASSVVGGVGVHYGYTF
TGTGCCAGCAGTGTCGTGGGTGGAGTGGGTGTACACTATGGCTACACCTTC
>NA|TRBJ1-2|NA|TRBV5-1
CASSLEGVGGYTF
TGCGCCAGCAGCTTGGAAGGGGTTGGAGGCTACACCTTC
>NA|TRBJ1-2|NA|TRBV13
CASSSHEASYGYTF
TGTGCCAGCAGCTCCCACGAGGCTAGCTATGGCTACACCTTC
>NA|TRBJ1-4|NA|TRBV9
CASSVGGVRAEKLFF
TGTGCCAGCAGCGTAGGGGGGGTCAGGGCTGAAAAACTGTTTTTT
>NA|TRBJ1-5|TRBD1|TRBV19
CASSIEGQGNQPQHF
TGTGCCAGTAGTATAGAAGGACAGGGCAATCAGCCCCAGCATTTT
>NA|TRBJ1-5|TRBD1|TRBV30
CAWAQGGDQPQHF
TGTGCCTGGGCCCAGGGGGGAGATCAGCCCCAGCATTTT
>NA|TRBJ1-5|NA|TRBV4-1
CASSLPAADHSNQPQHF
TGCGCCAGCAGCCTCCCCGCGGCAGACCATAGCAATCAGCCCCAGCATTTT
>NA|TRBJ2-7|TRBD2|TRBV19
CASSSSGRSLWEQYF
TGTGCCAGTAGCTCCTCCGGGAGGTCGCTTTGGGAGCAGTACTTC
>NA|TRBJ2-1|NA|TRBV7-9
CASSYSQGNNEQFF
TGTGCCAGCAGCTACAGTCAGGGTAACAATGAGCAGTTCTTC
>NA|TRBJ2-3|NA|TRBV6-6
CASIFTDTQYF
TGTGCCAGCATCTTCACAGATACGCAGTATTTT
>NA|TRBJ2-3|TRBD1|TRBV28
CASSMDRVGTDTQYF
TGTGCCAGCAGTATGGACAGGGTAGGCACAGATACGCAGTATTTT
>NA|TRBJ2-7|TRBD2|TRBV11-2
CASSSGLGLGYEQYF
TGTGCCAGCAGCTCTGGACTAGGGTTGGGGTACGAGCAGTACTTC
>NA|TRBJ1-1|NA|TRBV6-5
CASSLSGGRAEAFF
TGTGCCAGCAGTTTAAGTGGAGGGAGGGCTGAAGCTTTCTTT
>NA|TRBJ2-3|NA|TRBV4-3
CASSQDHLGTRTDTQYF
TGCGCCAGCAGCCAAGATCATTTAGGGACACGCACAGATACGCAGTATTTT
>NA|TRBJ1-4|NA|TRBV7-2
CASSPGGLLFF
TGTGCCAGCAGCCCGGGGGGGTTATTGTTTTTT
>NA|TRBJ2-2|TRBD2|TRBV11-2
CASSLRLAGTTGELFF
TGTGCCAGCAGCTTACGGCTAGCGGGTACGACCGGGGAGCTGTTTTTT
>NA|TRBJ1-4|NA|TRBV29-1
CSVTHHRGGTNEKLFF
TGCAGCGTGACGCATCATCGGGGAGGAACTAATGAAAAACTGTTTTTT
>NA|TRBJ2-7|TRBD2|TRBV28
CASTRERGQDEQYF
TGTGCCAGCACCCGAGAGCGGGGGCAGGACGAGCAGTACTTC
>NA|TRBJ2-1|TRBD1|TRBV5-1
CASSNTGGGQNEQFF
TGCGCCAGCAGCAACACAGGGGGCGGGCAGAATGAGCAGTTCTTC
>NA|TRBJ2-1|NA|TRBV6-5
CASSYGQYSEQFF
TGTGCCAGCAGTTACGGGCAGTACAGTGAGCAGTTCTTC
>NA|TRBJ1-5|TRBD1|TRBV6-5
CASGQGHSGQPQHF
TGTGCCAGCGGACAGGGACATTCTGGACAGCCCCAGCATTTT
>NA|TRBJ2-1|NA|TRBV23-1
CASSHNRLDSYNEQFF
TGCGCCAGCAGTCACAATCGGCTGGACAGTTACAATGAGCAGTTCTTC
>NA|TRBJ2-7|TRBD2|TRBV6-7
CASSYFSRAGDEQYF
TGTGCCAGCAGTTACTTCTCCCGTGCGGGGGACGAGCAGTACTTC
>once|TRBJ2-7|NA|TRBV29-1
CSVVASYEQYF
TGCAGCGTTGTGGCCTCCTACGAGCAGTACTTC
>NA|TRBJ1-1|TRBD1|TRBV5-1
CASSFTSGTANTEAFF
TGCGCCAGCAGCTTTACTTCCGGGACAGCCAACACTGAAGCTTTCTTT
>NA|TRBJ2-7|NA|TRBV29-1
CSVGVGLSYEQYF
TGCAGCGTTGGTGTGGGGCTCTCCTACGAGCAGTACTTC
>NA|TRBJ1-1|NA|TRBV29-1
CSVALVGGNTEAFF
TGCAGCGTTGCCTTGGTAGGAGGTAACACTGAAGCTTTCTTT
>NA|TRBJ1-2|NA|TRBV14
CASSQETWGGNYGYTF
TGTGCCAGCAGCCAAGAAACTTGGGGAGGCAACTATGGCTACACCTTC
>NA|TRBJ2-7|NA|TRBV5-6
CASRQRGAGEQYF
TGTGCCAGCAGACAAAGGGGAGCGGGCGAGCAGTACTTC
>NA|TRBJ1-2|TRBD1|TRBV5-1
CASSPGQRGGYTF
TGCGCCAGCAGCCCGGGACAGCGAGGTGGCTACACCTTC
>NA|TRBJ2-2|NA|TRBV30
CACPRVNTGELFF
TGTGCCTGTCCCAGGGTCAACACCGGGGAGCTGTTTTTT
>few|TRBJ1-5|TRBD1|TRBV6-6
CASSYPTGFFQPQHF
TGTGCCAGCAGTTACCCGACAGGGTTCTTTCAGCCCCAGCATTTT
>few|TRBJ1-5|NA|TRBV7-9
CASSETGRPQHF
TGTGCCAGCAGCGAGACAGGACGGCCCCAGCATTTT